Each of the 7 T cell receptor beta chains below was sequenced from the same sample in a study of blood T cell repertoires in COVID-19. Clones were read by immunoSEQ multiplex PCR, and TCRdb kept only the in-frame ones, dropping some. The table records 250,000 or so clones, around nine tenths of them present only once. Sequencing input: PBMCs or T cells enriched from blood (not recorded which). These receptors were obtained from a woman in her forties or fifties who had recovered from COVID-19.

The chain employs TRBV5-6 and TRBJ1-4; D remains ambiguous. V gave up 3 bases and J gave up 14 bases, with 14 bases separating them. Germline V lookup: CDR1 SGHDT, CDR2 YYEEEE. This CDR3 spans 12 amino acids. In DNA, the CDR3 is TGTGCCAGCAGCTCCTCGAGCTTGCCCCTGTTTTTT. It specifies CASSSSSLPLFF.

V and J are TRBV6-4 and TRBJ1-1, with 7 nucleotides matching TRBD1. This CDR3 contains 13 residues. Germline loops: CDR1 MRHNA, CDR2 SNTAGT. V lost 6 bases to trimming and J lost 3 bases; unmatched junction nucleotides: 4. The CDR3 DNA sequence: TGTGCCAGCAGAAGACAGGGTGACACTGAAGCTTTCTTT. Encoded protein: CASRRQGDTEAFF.

The V call is TRBV7-2, the J call TRBJ2-7; the match to TRBD2 covers 9 bases. Germline CDR1 reads SGHTA; CDR2 reads FQGNSA. The CDR3 covers 14 residues. V lost 6 bases and J lost 7; bases outside the gene matches: 10. CDR3 nucleotides: TGTGCCAGCAGATTTGCGGGAGGGCCTAGTGAGCAGTACTTC. It specifies CASRFAGGPSEQYF.

The chain carries TRBV10-3 and TRBJ1-5; possible D gene TRBD1, 5 bases. The CDR3 totals 13 residues. Trimming removed 0 bases from V and 8 bases from J, with 8 bases in between. The germline CDR1 and CDR2 sequences are ENHRY and SYGVKD. In nucleotides, the CDR3 is TGTGCCATCAGTGAGTCCCGGGGGGAGCCCCAGCATTTT. This codes for CAISESRGEPQHF.

The gene calls are TRBV12-3 or TRBV12-4 and TRBJ2-1, with D unresolved. This CDR3 has 12 residues. V lost 3 bases and J lost 7, with 7 bases in between. The CDR3 sequence: CASSFPGNEQFF. Here the CDR3 DNA reads TGTGCCAGCAGTTTCCCCGGGAATGAGCAGTTCTTC.

The chain uses TRBV5-5 and TRBJ1-2; D is ambiguous. The CDR3 totals 14 residues. Trimming left V 3 bases short and J 2 bases short, with 11 bases between. The germline V gene has CDR1 SGHKS and CDR2 YYEKEE (reference sequence). The CDR3 sequence: CASSSNPTNYGYTF. The CDR3 DNA reads as TGTGCCAGCAGCTCAAACCCGACAAACTATGGCTACACCTTC.

The genes are TRBV5-1 and TRBJ2-1, with TRBD2 matching 8 bases. The V gene's germline CDR1 is SGHRS and CDR2 YFSETQ. Germline trimming cut 4 bases from V and 3 bases from J; bases unmatched to any gene: 9. The CDR3 covers 16 residues. CDR3 residues: CASSASLAGVYNEQFF. Here the CDR3 DNA reads TGCGCCAGCAGCGCATCTCTAGCGGGCGTCTACAATGAGCAGTTCTTC.